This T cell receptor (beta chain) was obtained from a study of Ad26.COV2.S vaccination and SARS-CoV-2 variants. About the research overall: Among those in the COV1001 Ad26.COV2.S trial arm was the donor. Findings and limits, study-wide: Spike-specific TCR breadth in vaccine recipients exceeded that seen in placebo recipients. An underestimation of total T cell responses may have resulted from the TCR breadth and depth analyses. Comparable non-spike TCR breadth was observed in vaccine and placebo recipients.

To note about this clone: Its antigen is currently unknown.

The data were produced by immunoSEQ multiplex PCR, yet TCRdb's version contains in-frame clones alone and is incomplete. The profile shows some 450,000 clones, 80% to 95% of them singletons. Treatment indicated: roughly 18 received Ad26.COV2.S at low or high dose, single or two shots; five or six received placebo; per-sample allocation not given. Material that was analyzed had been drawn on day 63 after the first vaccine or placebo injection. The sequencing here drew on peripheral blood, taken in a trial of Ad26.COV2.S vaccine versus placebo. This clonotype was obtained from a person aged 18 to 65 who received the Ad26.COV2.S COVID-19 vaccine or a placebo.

DNA for the CDR3: TGTGCCAGCAGCTTGATTGAGGCTGGAGGGAACACTGAAGCTTTCTTT. As protein: CASSLIEAGGNTEAFF. The V and J genes are TRBV5-6 and TRBJ1-1; D is ambiguous. V dropped 1 base and J dropped 1 base, with 14 bases sitting between them. Germline V CDR1 and CDR2: SGHDT, YYEEEE. This CDR3 comprises 16 residues.